This is a list of T cell receptor beta chains from one sample in a study of shared clonotypes between healthy human individuals. Profiling relied on immunoSEQ multiplex PCR, and the TCRdb table lists in-frame clones only, not all of them. The table includes more than 2 million clones, roughly 95% detected once. The sequenced material came from naive CD4+ T cells sorted from blood. The receptor source for this set is a man between 18 and 35 years old in good health. Both conserved end residues are part of each CDR3. Fields, in order: D gene, J gene, clone size, V gene, CDR3 protein, CDR3 DNA. The D gene is left open where the match is weak. Size is omitted from some rows. Given values are once, few, many or a class for expanded clones.

d_gene: TRBD1
j_gene: TRBJ2-7
abundance: -
v_gene: TRBV11-2
CDR3aa: CASSLRGKGQGVPEQYF
CDR3nt: TGTGCCAGCAGCTTAAGAGGGAAGGGACAGGGGGTACCCGAGCAGTACTTC

d_gene: TRBD2
j_gene: TRBJ2-5
abundance: once
v_gene: TRBV2
CDR3aa: CASKLAGGSGTQYF
CDR3nt: TGTGCCAGCAAACTAGCGGGAGGTTCCGGGACCCAGTACTTC

d_gene: -
j_gene: TRBJ1-5
abundance: -
v_gene: TRBV7-2
CDR3aa: CASSLMNQPQHF
CDR3nt: TGTGCCAGCAGCTTGATGAATCAGCCCCAGCATTTT

d_gene: -
j_gene: TRBJ1-2
abundance: -
v_gene: TRBV30
CDR3aa: CAWNVLTESHGYTF
CDR3nt: TGTGCCTGGAATGTACTGACAGAATCCCATGGCTACACCTTC

d_gene: -
j_gene: TRBJ2-5
abundance: -
v_gene: TRBV10-3
CDR3aa: CAISDSGGTGETQYF
CDR3nt: TGTGCCATCAGTGACAGCGGAGGGACGGGGGAGACCCAGTACTTC

d_gene: -
j_gene: TRBJ1-1
abundance: once
v_gene: TRBV28
CDR3aa: CASSFSDLGQLEAFF
CDR3nt: TGTGCCAGCAGTTTTTCGGATCTTGGGCAGCTTGAAGCTTTCTTT

d_gene: TRBD2
j_gene: TRBJ2-7
abundance: -
v_gene: TRBV27
CDR3aa: CASSLYPGLAGLYEQYF
CDR3nt: TGTGCCAGCAGTTTATATCCGGGACTAGCGGGCCTCTACGAGCAGTACTTC

d_gene: TRBD1
j_gene: TRBJ1-3
abundance: -
v_gene: TRBV7-2
CDR3aa: CASSPWDSASGNTIYF
CDR3nt: TGTGCCAGCAGCCCCTGGGACAGTGCGTCTGGAAACACCATATATTTT

d_gene: TRBD1
j_gene: TRBJ1-1
abundance: -
v_gene: TRBV7-2
CDR3aa: CASSLQGVNTEAFF
CDR3nt: TGTGCCAGCAGCCTTCAGGGGGTGAACACTGAAGCTTTCTTT

d_gene: -
j_gene: TRBJ2-1
abundance: -
v_gene: TRBV11-2
CDR3aa: CASSLVWRGPADPNEQFF
CDR3nt: TGTGCCAGCAGCTTAGTATGGAGGGGCCCCGCCGACCCTAATGAGCAGTTCTTC

d_gene: TRBD1
j_gene: TRBJ1-2
abundance: -
v_gene: TRBV28
CDR3aa: CASSFSDRTIYGYTF
CDR3nt: TGTGCCAGCAGTTTCTCGGACAGGACAATCTATGGCTACACCTTC

d_gene: -
j_gene: TRBJ2-7
abundance: -
v_gene: TRBV11-2
CDR3aa: CASSSLSQPTRRYEQYF
CDR3nt: TGTGCCAGCAGCTCTCTCTCGCAGCCTACCCGCCGCTACGAGCAGTACTTC

d_gene: TRBD2
j_gene: TRBJ2-2
abundance: -
v_gene: TRBV11-2
CDR3aa: CASSLRRLAGGTNTGELFF
CDR3nt: TGTGCCAGCAGCTTAAGACGTTTAGCGGGAGGGACGAACACCGGGGAGCTGTTTTTT

d_gene: -
j_gene: TRBJ1-4
abundance: -
v_gene: TRBV25-1
CDR3aa: CASSEWSQGTNEKLFF
CDR3nt: TGTGCCAGCAGTGAATGGTCCCAGGGCACTAATGAAAAACTGTTTTTT

d_gene: -
j_gene: TRBJ2-7
abundance: once
v_gene: TRBV21-1
CDR3aa: CASSPRDTSYEQYF
CDR3nt: TGTGCCAGCAGCCCCCGGGACACCTCCTACGAGCAGTACTTC

d_gene: -
j_gene: TRBJ1-5
abundance: -
v_gene: TRBV7-8
CDR3aa: CASSPGLTGDYQPQHF
CDR3nt: TGTGCCAGCAGCCCTGGGTTGACAGGTGATTATCAGCCCCAGCATTTT

d_gene: -
j_gene: TRBJ2-7
abundance: -
v_gene: TRBV7-7
CDR3aa: CASSLAADGTYEQYF
CDR3nt: TGTGCTAGCAGCTTAGCCGCGGACGGCACCTACGAGCAGTACTTC

d_gene: -
j_gene: TRBJ2-2
abundance: once
v_gene: TRBV2
CDR3aa: CASSDPGYGVGGASINTGELFF
CDR3nt: TGTGCCAGCAGTGATCCGGGATACGGAGTCGGGGGAGCAAGTATAAACACCGGGGAGCTGTTTTTT

d_gene: -
j_gene: TRBJ2-3
abundance: -
v_gene: TRBV29-1
CDR3aa: CSVVAQGQTDTQYF
CDR3nt: TGCAGCGTTGTTGCGCAGGGGCAAACAGATACGCAGTATTTT

d_gene: -
j_gene: TRBJ2-2
abundance: -
v_gene: TRBV10-3
CDR3aa: CAIRPGLGNTGELFF
CDR3nt: TGTGCCATCAGACCTGGACTCGGGAACACCGGGGAGCTGTTTTTT

d_gene: -
j_gene: TRBJ2-2
abundance: -
v_gene: TRBV18
CDR3aa: CASSPTANTGELFF
CDR3nt: TGTGCCAGCTCACCGACGGCGAACACCGGGGAGCTGTTTTTT

d_gene: TRBD2
j_gene: TRBJ2-1
abundance: -
v_gene: TRBV29-1
CDR3aa: CSVHSGWGEQFF
CDR3nt: TGCAGCGTTCATAGCGGGTGGGGTGAGCAGTTCTTC

d_gene: -
j_gene: TRBJ2-1
abundance: -
v_gene: TRBV28
CDR3aa: CASSRMALGSYNEQFF
CDR3nt: TGTGCCAGCAGCCGCATGGCCCTAGGGAGCTACAATGAGCAGTTCTTC

d_gene: -
j_gene: TRBJ1-1
abundance: few
v_gene: TRBV30
CDR3aa: CAWGGRMNTEAFF
CDR3nt: TGTGCCTGGGGAGGGCGGATGAACACTGAAGCTTTCTTT

d_gene: TRBD1
j_gene: TRBJ1-2
abundance: -
v_gene: TRBV18
CDR3aa: CASSPGTGGDGYTF
CDR3nt: TGTGCCAGCTCACCAGGGACAGGGGGAGATGGCTACACCTTC

d_gene: -
j_gene: TRBJ1-4
abundance: -
v_gene: TRBV7-9
CDR3aa: CASSTTGKGNEKLFF
CDR3nt: TGTGCCAGCAGTACTACAGGGAAGGGGAATGAAAAACTGTTTTTT

d_gene: -
j_gene: TRBJ2-1
abundance: -
v_gene: TRBV5-1
CDR3aa: CASSFGEPYNEQFF
CDR3nt: TGCGCCAGCAGCTTCGGGGAACCGTACAATGAGCAGTTCTTC

d_gene: -
j_gene: TRBJ1-1
abundance: -
v_gene: TRBV6-5
CDR3aa: CASSYSFVGNTEAFF
CDR3nt: TGTGCCAGCAGTTACTCGTTTGTGGGGAACACTGAAGCTTTCTTT

d_gene: TRBD1
j_gene: TRBJ2-1
abundance: -
v_gene: TRBV10-3
CDR3aa: CAISTTGGSYNEQFF
CDR3nt: TGTGCCATCAGCACCACAGGGGGCTCCTACAATGAGCAGTTCTTC

d_gene: -
j_gene: TRBJ1-4
abundance: -
v_gene: TRBV5-4
CDR3aa: CASSSGRALATNEKLFF
CDR3nt: TGTGCCAGCAGCTCCGGGAGGGCCCTAGCAACTAATGAAAAACTGTTTTTT

d_gene: TRBD2
j_gene: TRBJ2-7
abundance: -
v_gene: TRBV5-6
CDR3aa: CASSSGGPVGPYEQYF
CDR3nt: TGTGCCAGCAGCAGCGGGGGCCCAGTCGGGCCCTACGAGCAGTACTTC

d_gene: TRBD2
j_gene: TRBJ2-1
abundance: -
v_gene: TRBV10-1
CDR3aa: CASSDSPGGLDEQFF
CDR3nt: TGCGCCAGCAGTGATTCACCGGGGGGGTTGGATGAGCAGTTCTTC

d_gene: TRBD1
j_gene: TRBJ1-4
abundance: -
v_gene: TRBV11-2
CDR3aa: CASSLQGATTNEKLFF
CDR3nt: TGTGCCAGCAGCTTACAGGGGGCCACAACTAATGAAAAACTGTTTTTT

d_gene: -
j_gene: TRBJ2-7
abundance: -
v_gene: TRBV29-1
CDR3aa: CSVEETGSSEQYF
CDR3nt: TGCAGCGTTGAAGAAACAGGTTCTAGCGAGCAGTACTTC

d_gene: -
j_gene: TRBJ1-2
abundance: -
v_gene: TRBV5-1
CDR3aa: CASRTLPQEQYGYTF
CDR3nt: TGCGCCAGCAGGACGCTACCACAGGAACAGTATGGCTACACCTTC

d_gene: -
j_gene: TRBJ2-7
abundance: -
v_gene: TRBV6-1
CDR3aa: CASSSDAHYEQYF
CDR3nt: TGTGCCAGCAGTTCCGACGCTCACTACGAGCAGTACTTC

d_gene: -
j_gene: TRBJ1-3
abundance: -
v_gene: TRBV25-1
CDR3aa: CASRGQFVGTIYF
CDR3nt: TGTGCCAGCAGAGGACAGTTCGTCGGCACCATATATTTT

d_gene: -
j_gene: TRBJ2-2
abundance: -
v_gene: TRBV28
CDR3aa: CASSTGTLNTGELFF
CDR3nt: TGTGCCAGCAGTACCGGGACTTTAAACACCGGGGAGCTGTTTTTT

d_gene: TRBD1
j_gene: TRBJ1-2
abundance: -
v_gene: TRBV4-1
CDR3aa: CASRPLTDRAGGYTF
CDR3nt: TGCGCCAGCAGACCACTTACCGACAGGGCGGGTGGCTACACCTTC

d_gene: TRBD2
j_gene: TRBJ2-1
abundance: -
v_gene: TRBV2
CDR3aa: CASRGGTSASGEQFF
CDR3nt: TGTGCCAGCAGGGGGGGGACTAGTGCGTCAGGAGAGCAGTTCTTC

d_gene: -
j_gene: TRBJ1-4
abundance: -
v_gene: TRBV9
CDR3aa: CASSIGPTNEKLFF
CDR3nt: TGTGCCAGCAGCATCGGTCCCACTAATGAAAAACTGTTTTTT